This entry lists 27 T cell receptor beta chains sequenced from one sample in a study of T cell repertoires in cytomegalovirus infection. TCRdb fed the reads into MiXCR, producing one record per CDR3 protein. This sample carries roughly 500,000 distinct CDR3 sequences, roughly 10% of them seen once, and the ten largest clones take roughly a tenth. Sequencing was carried out using PBMCs. These receptors all stem from a human donor in good health (CMV status not recorded). Some clones in this sample may be carry-over from other donors' samples.

The V and J genes are TRBV28 and TRBJ2-3; the match to TRBD1 covers 10 bases. From germline, CDR1 is MDHEN and CDR2 SYDVKM. CDR3 length: 16 amino acids. J lost 1 base, V lost 6 bases, and 7 bases had no gene match. The CDR3 DNA is TGTGCCAGCAGGCTCCCCGGGACAGGGGGCACAGATACGCAGTATTTT. Translated: CASRLPGTGGTDTQYF.

This clonotype was seen just once. A much more abundant neighbour one base away suggests this may be a read error. This rearrangement joins TRBV19 to TRBJ1-5; a weak D match, TRBD1 (6 bases). V dropped 1 base and J dropped 7 bases, with 14 bases sitting between them. The CDR3 is made up of 15 amino acids. From germline, CDR1 is LNHDA and CDR2 SQIVND (reference sequence). CDR3 sequence reads: CASSIVRDKTQPQHF. DNA for the CDR3: TGTGCCAGTAGTATAGTTCGGGACAAGACGCAGCCCCAGCATTTT.

This clonotype was counted ten times or more. The chain links TRBV6-1 to TRBJ1-6; 7 positions match TRBD1. Germline V gives CDR1 MNHNS, CDR2 SASEGT. Trimming at V came to 6 bases and at J to 6 bases, leaving 2 bases not matched to a gene. This CDR3 has 13 amino acids. The DNA of the CDR3 is TGTGCCAGCAGGCCAGGGGGTAATTCACCCCTCCACTTT. Protein product: CASRPGGNSPLHF.

This clonotype was counted only a few times. This rearrangement joins TRBV12-3 or TRBV12-4 to TRBJ1-1; 9 nucleotides agree with TRBD1. This CDR3 is built from 18 residues. V shed 5 bases and J 5 bases; nucleotides not matched to a gene: 18. The CDR3 DNA is TGTGCCAGCAGTCCCAGCTCAGACAGGGGGAAAGGAGATACTGAAGCTTTCTTT. It specifies CASSPSSDRGKGDTEAFF.

This clonotype was seen at least ten times. The chain has TRBV6-6 and TRBJ2-2; 7 nucleotides line up with TRBD2. Germline lookup yields CDR1 MNHNY and CDR2 SVGAGI (reference sequence). The V and J ends lost 4 bases and 3 bases, in that order; junction bases with no gene match: 5. The CDR3 consists of 15 residues. CDR3 loop: CASSFRDYDTGELFF. For the CDR3, the DNA is TGTGCCAGCAGTTTCCGGGACTACGACACCGGGGAGCTGTTTTTT.

This clonotype was observed a few times. The chain combines TRBV12-5 with TRBJ1-4; TRBD1 agrees at 7 bases. V gave up 6 bases and J gave up 7 bases; unmatched junction bases: 11. The CDR3 is 15 amino acids. Germline assignment: CDR1 LGHNT and CDR2 FRNRAP. The CDR3 coding sequence is TGTGCTAGTGGCGAGAGACAGGGAGGTAGTGAAAAACTGTTTTTT. Its translation is CASGERQGGSEKLFF.

In its sample, this clonotype was seen many times. V gene TRBV18 combines with J gene TRBJ1-5; 9 nucleotides align to TRBD1. Germline assignment: CDR1 KGHSH and CDR2 LQKENI. This CDR3 is 18 amino acids long. V shed 1 base, J shed 0 bases, and the junction held 7 bases outside the gene matches. The CDR3 spells CASSPRGTGGISNQPQHF. CDR3 in DNA: TGTGCCAGCTCACCACGGGGCACAGGGGGCATTAGCAATCAGCCCCAGCATTTT.

In its sample, this clonotype was seen many times. The V and J genes are TRBV5-1 and TRBJ2-7, with D perhaps TRBD2 (6 bases). With 0 bases removed from V and 1 base from J, the gap between germline ends came to 11 bases. Per germline, CDR1 SGHRS and CDR2 YFSETQ. This CDR3 region has 15 residues. The CDR3: CASSLETRGSYEQYF. In DNA, the CDR3 is TGCGCCAGCAGCTTGGAGACTAGGGGATCCTACGAGCAGTACTTC.

This clonotype was seen ten or more times. The chain employs TRBV5-1 and TRBJ1-4; D is unresolved. There are 20 residues in the CDR3. V lost 1 base and J 2 bases, leaving 24 bases between the germline ends. CDR1 and CDR2 from the germline V gene are SGHRS and YFSETQ. CDR3 DNA sequence: TGCGCCAGCAGCTTGAGGTACTCGAGTGGGAAGTTGTGGACTAATGAAAAACTGTTTTTT. Encoded protein: CASSLRYSSGKLWTNEKLFF.

This clonotype was recorded at least ten times. The rearrangement links TRBV11-2 to TRBJ1-1; D ambiguous. V lost 1 base to trimming and J lost 6 bases, with 15 bases between them. The CDR3 sequence is 15 residues long. Germline V gives CDR1 SGHAT, CDR2 FQNNGV. CDR3 region: CASSLGQLFSSEAFF. The DNA for the CDR3 is TGTGCCAGCAGCTTAGGGCAGCTTTTCAGCTCTGAAGCTTTCTTT.

In the case of this clonotype: A much bigger clone sits one base away, suggesting this may be a read error. V is TRBV19 and J is TRBJ2-2, with 7 positions matching TRBD1. Germline values: CDR1 LNHDA, CDR2 SQIVND (reference sequence). The CDR3 is 14 residues long. The DNA of the CDR3 is TGTACCAGTAGTATGAACAGGGGCGCCGGGGAGCTGTTTTTT. It is translated as CTSSMNRGAGELFF.

This clonotype was seen many times. A read error is possible here, since a much larger clone lies one base away. The chain joins TRBV7-9 to TRBJ2-5, with a tentative D call TRBD2 (7 bases). Germline V lookup: CDR1 SEHNR, CDR2 FQNEAQ (reference sequence). The CDR3 has 14 residues. The ends were cut back, 5 bases at V and 4 bases at J, with 14 bases in the middle. The CDR3 region is CASSLGASGETQYF. In nucleotides, the CDR3 is TGTGCCAGCAGCCTGGGGGCTAGCGGAGAGACCCAGTACTTC.

This clonotype was seen more than once but under ten times. The rearrangement uses TRBV30 and TRBJ1-1; no clear D gene. Germline lookup yields CDR1 GTSNPN and CDR2 SVGIG (reference sequence). V dropped 2 bases and J dropped 4 bases, with 11 bases sitting between them. The CDR3 has 13 residues. The CDR3 region is CAWSPPGTTEAFF. As DNA, the CDR3 is TGTGCCTGGAGTCCCCCCGGAACCACTGAAGCTTTCTTT.

The chain combines TRBV20-1 with TRBJ2-5, with 8 bases that match TRBD2. The V gene's germline CDR1 is DFQATT and CDR2 SNEGSKA (reference sequence). Trimming took 6 bases from V and 5 from J; bases not matched to a gene: 17. This CDR3 comprises 16 residues. CDR3 nucleotides: TGCAGTGCCAAGAGGGCGGACGGGAGGGCCGGGGAGACCCAGTACTTC. It is translated as CSAKRADGRAGETQYF.

This clonotype has ten or more counts. This chain joins TRBV4-2 and TRBJ2-3; 10 bases map to TRBD2. CDR3 length equals 16 residues. After removal of 0 bases from V and 5 bases from J, the junction contained 5 bases not matched to a gene. The germline V gene encodes CDR1 LGHNA and CDR2 YNFKEQ. In DNA form, the CDR3 reads TGTGCCAGCAGCCAAGAAGGAGCGGGGGGGGAAGATACGCAGTATTTT. Translated: CASSQEGAGGEDTQYF.

This clonotype was counted many times. The V gene is TRBV19, the J gene TRBJ1-1, with no clear D. Between the trimmed V and J ends, which lost 4 bases and 1 base, there was a span of 10 bases. Looked up from germline, CDR1 is LNHDA and CDR2 is SQIVND (reference sequence). The CDR3 totals 14 residues. The CDR3 reads CASSTSRWNTEAFF. The CDR3 DNA reads as TGTGCCAGTAGTACCTCTCGTTGGAACACTGAAGCTTTCTTT.

This clonotype has more than one count but fewer than ten. The genes are TRBV10-3 and TRBJ1-5; TRBD1 matches at 8 bases. Germline assignment: CDR1 ENHRY and CDR2 SYGVKD. The CDR3 extends over 13 amino acids. The J segment lost 8 bases and the V segment lost 4 bases, leaving 4 bases of the junction unmatched. The DNA for the CDR3 is TGTGCCATCAGTGCAGGGGGCGGGGAGCCCCAGCATTTT. Translation gives CAISAGGGEPQHF.

The sample holds a few counts of this clonotype. V and J are TRBV6-5 and TRBJ2-5; the match to TRBD2 covers 8 bases. The length of the CDR3 is 14 residues. The junction had 7 bases not matched to a gene; V was cut back by 5 bases and J by 5 bases. The V gene's germline CDR1 is MNHEY and CDR2 SVGAGI. For the CDR3, the DNA is TGTGCCAGCAGTCGGGGGGGGCTGAGGGAGACCCAGTACTTC. Residues: CASSRGGLRETQYF.

The sample holds many counts of this clonotype. The rearrangement links TRBV20-1 to TRBJ2-1; 8 bases match TRBD2. CDR1 and CDR2 from the germline V gene are DFQATT and SNEGSKA (reference sequence). Trimming cost V 0 bases and J 8 bases; bases outside gene matches: 12. The CDR3 totals 16 residues. As DNA, the CDR3 is TGCAGTGCTAGAGATTACATAGCGGGATCAAGAGATGAGCAGTTCTTC. Its protein product is CSARDYIAGSRDEQFF.

The table lists this clonotype with many counts. The chain uses TRBV24-1 and TRBJ2-3; TRBD2 is a possible D gene (6 bases). CDR1 and CDR2 (germline): KGHDR, SFDVKD. Trimming took 3 bases from V and 2 from J, leaving 14 bases between them. The CDR3 totals 16 residues. CDR3 coding DNA: TGTGCCACCAGTGATCCACGAGGGACTGCCACAGATACGCAGTATTTT. Amino acid sequence: CATSDPRGTATDTQYF.

The chain is built from TRBV18 and TRBJ2-1, with TRBD1 identical over 7 bases. CDR3 size: 17 residues. With V trimmed by 6 bases and J by 0 bases, 11 bases remained unmatched. Germline loops: CDR1 KGHSH, CDR2 LQKENI. The CDR3 here is CASSPSSDRSSYNEQFF. Written as DNA, the CDR3 is TGTGCCAGCTCCCCATCCTCGGACAGGAGCTCCTACAATGAGCAGTTCTTC.

The chain uses TRBV6-5 and TRBJ2-3, with a tentative D call TRBD1 (5 bases). The CDR3 is made up of 15 amino acids. Germline V CDR1 and CDR2: MNHEY, SVGAGI. Trimming took 6 bases from V and 4 from J, leaving 17 bases between them. The CDR3 nucleotides read TGTGCCAGCAGACCCCAAGGGGCTGAATCAGATACGCAGTATTTT. Translated: CASRPQGAESDTQYF.

This clonotype occurred many times. The gene calls are TRBV6-1 and TRBJ2-5; D is unclear. The germline CDR1 and CDR2 sequences are MNHNS and SASEGT. Trimming took off 6 bases at V and 1 base at J, with 9 bases between the two ends. This CDR3 is built from 13 residues. The DNA of the CDR3 is TGTGCCAGCAGGGACGGCCGCCAAGAGACCCAGTACTTC. This translates into CASRDGRQETQYF.

The chain joins TRBV28 to TRBJ2-3; TRBD2 aligns across 11 bases. This CDR3 is built from 16 residues. Germline V gene sequence: CDR1 MDHEN, CDR2 SYDVKM. V trimming: 5 bases; J trimming: 4 bases; junction bases outside the gene matches: 8. The DNA for the CDR3 is TGTGCCAGCAGTCCGCCACTAGCGGGAGCCTCAGATACGCAGTATTTT. Residues: CASSPPLAGASDTQYF.

The genes are TRBV9 and TRBJ2-7; 10 positions agree with TRBD2. This CDR3 is built from 15 residues. Germline V gives CDR1 SGDLS, CDR2 YYNGEE. V gave up 5 bases and J gave up 2 bases; unmatched junction bases: 7. The chain's CDR3 is CASSILAGAAYEQYF. The CDR3 nucleotides are TGTGCCAGCAGTATTCTAGCGGGGGCGGCCTACGAGCAGTACTTC.

This clonotype appeared many times. This sequence joins TRBV6-1 and TRBJ2-7; 8 nucleotides line up with TRBD1. The CDR3 consists of 12 residues. Unmatched junction bases numbered 3, after V lost 11 bases and J lost 0 bases. Germline lookup yields CDR1 MNHNS and CDR2 SASEGT. The CDR3 loop is CAGTGDSYEQYF. The DNA of the CDR3 is TGTGCCGGGACAGGCGACTCCTACGAGCAGTACTTC.

A few counts support this clonotype. CDR3 in amino acids: CASSLPSGSSYNEQFF. The DNA for the CDR3 is TGCGCCAGCAGCTTACCTAGCGGGAGTTCCTACAATGAGCAGTTCTTC. The gene calls are TRBV5-1 and TRBJ2-1, with 10 positions matching TRBD2. Germline V gene sequence: CDR1 SGHRS, CDR2 YFSETQ. CDR3 length equals 16 residues. Germline trimming cut 2 bases from V and 1 base from J; bases unmatched to any gene: 3.